This record concerns one TCR beta chain sequence. Its antigen is still unknown. This record comes from a study of response to subunit inactivated influenza vaccine. General observations from the study: The authors proposed limited new T cell recruitment per seasonal influenza vaccination.

This CDR3 has 13 residues. Germline CDR1 reads MGHDK; CDR2 reads SYGVNS. Trimming left V 3 bases short and J 6 bases short, with 9 bases between. One entry per CDR3 protein, called by TCRdb with MiXCR from the RT-PCR reads. The sample carries about 650,000 distinct CDR3 sequences, 14% recorded once. The sample consisted of PBMCs from blood, taken 14 to 15 days before vaccination. The J gene is TRBJ1-5, the V gene TRBV25-1, with D possibly matching TRBD1 (5 bases). This clonotype was obtained from a man in his fifties who received an inactivated influenza vaccine. The CDR3 protein is CASSEGELQPQHF. In nucleotides, the CDR3 is TGTGCCAGCAGTGAGGGGGAGCTTCAGCCCCAGCATTTT.